The sequence of this T cell receptor beta chain was determined in a study of T cell repertoires in cytomegalovirus infection. Study summary: CMV epitopes used comprised recently identified HLA-C-restricted ones and well-studied HLA-B-restricted ones. Public TCR beta signatures were indicative of both CMV infection and a matching HLA type.

Study observations and caveats: In two of eight donors, the top clonotype was HLA-C-restricted CMV-specific.

TCRdb ran MiXCR on the reads and lists one entry per CDR3 protein. The sample carries around 900,000 distinct CDR3 sequences, less than 40% recorded once. CDR3 size: 15 residues. Germline lookup yields CDR1 ENHRY and CDR2 SYGVKD. Losses at the gene ends were 5 bases for V and 5 bases for J; bases not matched to a gene: 5. As concerns this clonotype: The antigen is unknown.

The source is a human donor in good health (CMV status not recorded). Some clones in this sample may be carry-over from other donors' samples. This sequence joins TRBV10-3 and TRBJ2-1, with TRBD2 matching over 11 bases. Source: cultured CD8+ T cells from PBMCs, taken from culture after CMV antigen stimulation. The DNA for the CDR3 is TGTGCCATCAGTCTGACTAGCGGGGAAAACAATGAGCAGTTCTTC. Translating gives CAISLTSGENNEQFF.